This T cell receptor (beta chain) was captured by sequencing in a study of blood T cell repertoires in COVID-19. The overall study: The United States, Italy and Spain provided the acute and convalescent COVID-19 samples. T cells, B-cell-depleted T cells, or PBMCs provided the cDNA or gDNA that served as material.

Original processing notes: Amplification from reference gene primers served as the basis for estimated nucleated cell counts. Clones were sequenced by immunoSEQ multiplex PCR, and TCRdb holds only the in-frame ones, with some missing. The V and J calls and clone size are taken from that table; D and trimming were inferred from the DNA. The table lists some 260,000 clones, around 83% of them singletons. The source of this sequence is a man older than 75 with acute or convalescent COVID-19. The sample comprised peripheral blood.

The CDR3, as DNA: TGTGCCAGCAGCAACTGGTTACAGGGGCCTGGCTACACCTTC. It translates to CASSNWLQGPGYTF. V is TRBV7-2 and J is TRBJ1-2; TRBD1 agrees at 7 bases. The germline gives CDR1 SGHTA, CDR2 FQGNSA. This CDR3 has 14 residues. Germline trimming cut 5 bases from V and 7 bases from J; bases unmatched to any gene: 10.